The 10 T cell receptor beta chains given below trace back to one sample, sequenced in a study of T-cell reconstitution after alpha-beta-depleted transplantation in children (dated by TCRdb to 2016 to 2018). The library came from PCR. TCRdb shows the sequencer as Illumina HiSeq 2500. To normalize quantification of the TCRbeta repertoire, the TCR libraries were built with molecular barcoding that relied on unique molecular identifiers. The public sequencing data were trimmed at Q25 with fastp and processed into clonotypes with MiXCR by TCRdb, which kept only in-frame beta chains. Rows merge per CDR3 protein into single entries with the most common DNA and genes. This sample has approximately 340,000 distinct CDR3 sequences in its table, and 10% of those were observed once. Of the sample, 2% to 3% is held by the ten largest clones. The sequenced sample was PBMCs from the stem cell graft donor, obtained from the stem cell graft. The receptors were gathered from a human donor who donated a stem cell graft to a child with acute lymphoblastic leukemia.

In its sample, this clonotype was seen a few times. The chain joins TRBV11-1 to TRBJ1-2; D not resolved. The CDR3 has 19 residues. The germline V gene encodes CDR1 SGHAT and CDR2 FQDESV (reference sequence). Trimming removed 1 base from V and 1 base from J, with 22 bases in between. The CDR3 nucleotides are TGTGCCAGCAGCTTAGGACGGGCCACTCGGTCCAACCTTAACTATGGCTACACCTTC. It yields the protein CASSLGRATRSNLNYGYTF.

The J gene is TRBJ1-2, the V gene TRBV3-1, with D uncertain. Germline lookup yields CDR1 LGHDT and CDR2 YNNKEL (reference sequence). Trimming pared 5 bases from V and 8 bases from J, leaving 15 bases between. The CDR3 sequence is 13 residues long. The CDR3: CASSFESVQGYTF. The DNA for the CDR3 is TGTGCCAGCAGCTTTGAGTCGGTCCAAGGCTACACCTTC.

This clonotype showed up many times. The V gene is TRBV7-9, the J gene TRBJ2-1; D perhaps matches TRBD1 (6 bases). The germline V gene encodes CDR1 SEHNR and CDR2 FQNEAQ (reference sequence). CDR3 size: 17 residues. Trimming stripped 3 bases from V and 3 bases from J, with 18 bases between. CDR3 nucleotides: TGTGCCAGCAGCTTGCGACAGGTCACGAACAACTACAATGAGCAGTTCTTC. Protein: CASSLRQVTNNYNEQFF.

The chain has TRBV20-1 and TRBJ2-2; possibly TRBD2 for D (5 bases). V was trimmed by 4 bases and J by 0 bases, leaving 6 bases between them. CDR1 is DFQATT, CDR2 SNEGSKA, per germline (reference sequence). This CDR3 contains 13 residues. CDR3 loop: CSAKEANTGELFF. The CDR3, as DNA: TGCAGTGCTAAGGAGGCGAACACCGGGGAGCTGTTTTTT.

This clonotype showed up many times. The CDR3, as DNA: TGTGCCAGCAGCCGGGACACAGATACGCAGTATTTT. Its translation: CASSRDTDTQYF. This chain uses TRBV7-2 with TRBJ2-3; TRBD2 might be the D (5 bases). CDR1 is SGHTA and CDR2 is FQGNSA in the germline V gene. V was cut by 5 bases and J by 2 bases, with 5 bases left in between. The CDR3 length is 12 residues.

V gene TRBV7-9 combines with J gene TRBJ1-1; D is undetermined. V was cut by 4 bases and J by 1 base, with 10 bases left in between. The germline V gene has CDR1 SEHNR and CDR2 FQNEAQ (reference sequence). CDR3 length: 14 amino acids. CDR3 sequence reads: CASSSRLSNTEAFF. CDR3 nucleotides: TGTGCCAGCAGCTCCCGCTTGTCGAACACTGAAGCTTTCTTT.

This clonotype was observed at least ten times. This chain joins TRBV9 and TRBJ1-1; no clear D. Trimming removed 0 bases from V and 1 base from J, with 7 bases in between. The CDR3 length is 14 residues. Germline assignment: CDR1 SGDLS and CDR2 YYNGEE. CDR3 nucleotide sequence: TGTGCCAGCAGCGTAGCCTTCGCGAACACTGAAGCTTTCTTT. Its translation is CASSVAFANTEAFF. The full variable domain, in which reference TRBV9 and TRBJ1-1 provide the parts outside the CDR3, is DSGVTQTPKHLITATGQRVTLRCSPRSGDLSVYWYQQSLDQGLQFLIQYYNGEERAKGNILERFSAQQFPDLHSELNLSSLELGDSALYFCASSVAFANTEAFFGQGTRLTVV.

At least ten counts were recorded for this clonotype. V gene TRBV12-3 or TRBV12-4 combines with J gene TRBJ1-2; the D gene is possibly TRBD1 (5 bases). This CDR3 region has 11 residues. V gave up 8 bases and J gave up 7 bases, with 11 bases separating them. The CDR3 DNA sequence: TGTGCCAGCGGGAGTGGGGGTGGCTACACCTTC. Its translation is CASGSGGGYTF.

This clonotype was detected only a few times. The chain combines TRBV6-1 with TRBJ2-4; tentative D call: TRBD2 (6 bases). Germline values: CDR1 MNHNS, CDR2 SASEGT. The V end was cut by 0 bases, the J end by 9 bases, with 15 bases between. The CDR3 runs to 15 residues. The CDR3 is CASSEARRAVLIQYF. The CDR3 bases are TGTGCCAGCAGTGAAGCGAGGAGGGCAGTTCTCATTCAGTACTTC.

J is TRBJ1-6 and V is TRBV15; D is perhaps TRBD1 (5 bases). Germline lookup yields CDR1 LNHNV and CDR2 YYDKDF (reference sequence). Trimming pared 4 bases from V and 10 bases from J, leaving 17 bases between. The CDR3 spans 15 residues. The CDR3 DNA follows: TGTGCCACCAGCATGGGGCCGTATCAGCGCTCACCCCTCCACTTT. Its protein is CATSMGPYQRSPLHF.